This T cell receptor (beta chain) stems from a study of CD4 T cells in relation to SARS-CoV-2 and coronaviruses. Study as a whole: PBMCs were cultured with antigen for around nine days before TCR beta sequencing. Regarding the study as a whole: In around 63% of donors, memory CD4+ clonotypes crossrecognized SARS-CoV-2 and at least one common cold coronavirus spike.

With respect to this clone: The target antigen is unknown.

Profiled with immunoSEQ multiplex PCR; TCRdb holds only in-frame clones, not every one. The sample lists 16,000 or so clones, around 77% seen once, with 9.7% in the top ten. CD4+ T cells from unexposed donors were obtained before the COVID-19 pandemic (2011-2018). CD4+ T cells were isolated from the cells after around eleven days of culture. PBMCs were plated at about 2 million per well in IL-2-containing medium. This CDR3 spans 14 amino acids. Trimming cost V 1 base and J 5 bases, with 7 bases left between them. CDR1 is SGHRS, CDR2 YFSETQ, per germline. The receptor was derived from a human donor in good health. The sequencing input was CD4+ T cells from PBMCs, cultured in vitro. The rearrangement uses TRBV5-1 and TRBJ2-6; no firm D call. The CDR3 coding sequence is TGCGCCAGCAGCTTGTCTTCGCGGGCCAACGTCCTGACTTTC. As protein: CASSLSSRANVLTF.